This T cell receptor beta chain was found in a study of blood T cell repertoires in COVID-19. TCRdb keeps only in-frame clones here, not all; method: immunoSEQ multiplex PCR. Of a few hundred thousand clones in the sample, approximately 85% were seen once. Germline V lookup: CDR1 SGHRS, CDR2 YFSETQ. CDR3 size: 13 residues. The sample consisted of peripheral blood. This sequence originates from a human donor in a cohort sampled during active COVID-19. The chain combines TRBV5-1 with TRBJ2-1; 9 bases are a match to TRBD1. CDR3 protein: CATRDRVDNEQFF. CDR3 coding DNA: TGCGCAACCCGGGACAGGGTGGATAATGAGCAGTTCTTC.